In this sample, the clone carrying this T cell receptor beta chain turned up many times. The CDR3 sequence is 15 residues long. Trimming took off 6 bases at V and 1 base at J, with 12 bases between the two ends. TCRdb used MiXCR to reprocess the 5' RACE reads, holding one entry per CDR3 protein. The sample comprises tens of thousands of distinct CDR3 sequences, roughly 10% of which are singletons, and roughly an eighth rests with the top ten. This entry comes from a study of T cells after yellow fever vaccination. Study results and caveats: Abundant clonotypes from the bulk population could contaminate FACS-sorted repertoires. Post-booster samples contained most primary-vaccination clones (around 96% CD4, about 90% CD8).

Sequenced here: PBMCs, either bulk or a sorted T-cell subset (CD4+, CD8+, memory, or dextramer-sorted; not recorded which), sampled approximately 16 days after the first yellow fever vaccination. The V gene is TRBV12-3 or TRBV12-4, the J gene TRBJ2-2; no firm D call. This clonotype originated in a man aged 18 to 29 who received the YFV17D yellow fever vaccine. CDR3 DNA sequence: TGTGCCAGCAGCCAAGGCCCGGGGAACACCGGGGAGCTGTTTTTT. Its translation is CASSQGPGNTGELFF.